The table lists the clone carrying this T cell receptor (beta chain) with a count of one. Its antigen is still unknown. Time point given: blood 2 weeks post-SBRT. Treatment reported: 15 Gy SBRT to primary tumor, nephrectomy 4 weeks later. Clear cell pathology was present in this patient's renal cell carcinoma. These data are taken from a study of radiation and T cells in renal cell carcinoma. Study results and limitations: Baseline intratumoral clonotype presence is unknown without pretreatment biopsies.

Using immunoSEQ multiplex PCR, the repertoire was profiled, and TCRdb retains in-frame clones only, with some absent. The sample consists of 100,000 to 150,000 clones, 81% of them appearing once. This TCR came from a man in his fifties or sixties with renal cell carcinoma. This sample comprised blood, obtained from a patient whose treatment included radiotherapy and nephrectomy.

Here the CDR3 reads CSATSGTGGTYEQYF. The DNA of the CDR3 is TGCAGCGCGACCTCCGGGACAGGGGGAACCTACGAGCAGTACTTC. V and J are TRBV29-1 and TRBJ2-7; 11 positions match TRBD1. Losses at the gene ends were 7 bases for V and 2 bases for J; bases not matched to a gene: 10. In germline, CDR1 is SQVTM, CDR2 ANQGSEA. This CDR3 spans 15 amino acids.